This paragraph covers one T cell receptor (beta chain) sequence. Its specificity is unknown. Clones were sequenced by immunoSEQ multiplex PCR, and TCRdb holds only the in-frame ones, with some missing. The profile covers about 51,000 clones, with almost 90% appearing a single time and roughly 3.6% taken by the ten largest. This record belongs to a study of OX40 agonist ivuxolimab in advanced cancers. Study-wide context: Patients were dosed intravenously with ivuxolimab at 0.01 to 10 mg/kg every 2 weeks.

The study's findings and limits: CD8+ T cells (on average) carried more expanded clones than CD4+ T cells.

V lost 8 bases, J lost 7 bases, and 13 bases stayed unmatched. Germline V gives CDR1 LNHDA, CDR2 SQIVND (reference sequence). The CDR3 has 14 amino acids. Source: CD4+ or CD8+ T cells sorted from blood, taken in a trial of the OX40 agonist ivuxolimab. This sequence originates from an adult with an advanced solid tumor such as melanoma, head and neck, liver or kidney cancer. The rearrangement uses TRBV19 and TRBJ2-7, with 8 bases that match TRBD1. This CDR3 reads CASSVNQGAYEQYF. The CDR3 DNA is TGTGCCAGTTCTGTGAACCAGGGGGCGTATGAGCAGTACTTC.